Shown below are 2 T cell receptor beta chains from a single sample sequenced in a study of HIV-infected children after antiretroviral therapy interruption. A 3' RACE protocol on RNA, with unique molecular identifiers, produced the TCR library. TCRdb recomputed calls from the 3' RACE reads with MiXCR, one row per CDR3 protein. The sample records about 89,000 distinct CDR3 sequences, around 6.9% being singletons. Treatment of the sample: PENTA 11 planned treatment interruption arm or continuous ART arm. The sample was CD45RA+ CD4+ T cells from PBMCs, pooled from several time points, taken from a donor given antiretroviral therapy, either interrupted or continuous. The subset is: naive CD4+ CD45RA+ CD45RO- T cells. These receptors all come from a pool of human donors with HIV.

The CDR3 loop is CASGSWDSLVTQHF. The CDR3 coding sequence is TGTGCTAGTGGTTCCTGGGACAGTCTTGTGACCCAGCATTTT. The chain employs TRBV12-5 and TRBJ1-5, with 7 bases matching TRBD1. Losses at the gene ends were 4 bases for V and 11 bases for J; bases not matched to a gene: 11. This CDR3 is built from 14 residues. From germline, CDR1 is LGHNT and CDR2 FRNRAP. The entire variable domain, with the rest obtained from reference TRBV12-5 and TRBJ1-5, is as follows: DARVTQTPRHKVTEMGQEVTMRCQPILGHNTVFWYRQTMMQGLELLAYFRNRAPLDDSGMPKDRFSAEMPDATLATLKIQPSEPRDSAVYFCASGSWDSLVTQHFGDGTRLSIL.

This clonotype was recorded many times. This rearrangement joins TRBV5-1 to TRBJ1-3; D is undetermined. CDR1 SGHRS and CDR2 YFSETQ come from the germline V gene. With 4 bases removed from V and 4 bases from J, the gap between germline ends came to 12 bases. This CDR3 comprises 14 residues. The CDR3 coding sequence is TGCGCCAGCAGCAATGACCGCGTCGGAAACACCATATATTTT. It yields the protein CASSNDRVGNTIYF.